This TCR beta chain was identified in a study of OX40 agonist ivuxolimab in advanced cancers. The V and J ends lost 3 bases and 5 bases respectively, with 8 bases between them. From germline, CDR1 is MNHNY and CDR2 SVGAGI (reference sequence). The CDR3 covers 13 residues. Generated by immunoSEQ multiplex PCR, the TCRdb table keeps only in-frame clones and is missing some. The sample carries 15,000 or so clones, roughly 75% recorded once. The chain joins TRBV6-6 to TRBJ2-1; D uncertain. The TCR sequence derives from an adult with an advanced solid tumor such as melanoma, head and neck, liver or kidney cancer. The input for sequencing was CD4+ or CD8+ T cells sorted from blood, taken in a trial of the OX40 agonist ivuxolimab. The CDR3 DNA reads as TGTGCCAGCAGTTATGGTCTCCACAATGAGCAGTTCTTC. It yields the protein CASSYGLHNEQFF.